This T cell receptor (beta chain) appears in the sequencing data of a study of control samples from healthy donors and cancer patients. This clone has more than one count but fewer than ten. The data were produced by immunoSEQ multiplex PCR, yet TCRdb's version contains in-frame clones alone and is incomplete. The data contain about 160,000 clones, more than 85% of them singletons. The CDR3 extends over 14 amino acids. Germline CDR1 GTSNPN, CDR2 SVGIG (reference sequence). The V and J ends lost 6 bases and 6 bases, in that order; junction bases with no gene match: 10. The chain joins TRBV30 to TRBJ1-5; 8 bases map to TRBD1. Sequences were obtained from blood. The origin of this receptor is a man between 18 and 35 years old in good health. The CDR3 protein is CACNQQGGGQPQHF. DNA for the CDR3: TGTGCCTGCAATCAACAGGGGGGAGGTCAGCCCCAGCATTTT.